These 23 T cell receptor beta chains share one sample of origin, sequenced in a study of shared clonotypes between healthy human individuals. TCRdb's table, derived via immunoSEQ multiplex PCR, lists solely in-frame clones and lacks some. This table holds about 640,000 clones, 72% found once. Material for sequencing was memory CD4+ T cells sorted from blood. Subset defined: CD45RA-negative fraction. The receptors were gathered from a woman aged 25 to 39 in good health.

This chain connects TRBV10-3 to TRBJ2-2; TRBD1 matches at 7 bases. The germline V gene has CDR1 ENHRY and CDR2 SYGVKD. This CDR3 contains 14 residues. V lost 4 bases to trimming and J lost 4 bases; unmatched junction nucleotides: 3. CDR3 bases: TGTGCCATCAGTGGGGGACAGCCCACCGGGGAGCTGTTTTTT. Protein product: CAISGGQPTGELFF.

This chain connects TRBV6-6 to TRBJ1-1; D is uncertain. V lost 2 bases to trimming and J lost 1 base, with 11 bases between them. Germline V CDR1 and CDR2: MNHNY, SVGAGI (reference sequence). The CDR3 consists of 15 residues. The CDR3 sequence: CASSYPALGNTEAFF. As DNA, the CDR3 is TGTGCCAGCAGTTACCCCGCCTTGGGGAACACTGAAGCTTTCTTT.

The CDR3 sequence is CASSYTRTGELFF. In DNA, the CDR3 is TGTGCCAGCAGCTATACGAGGACCGGGGAGCTGTTTTTT. This rearrangement joins TRBV9 to TRBJ2-2; D is uncertain. This CDR3 region has 13 residues. Per the germline V gene, CDR1 is SGDLS and CDR2 is YYNGEE. Between the trimmed V and J ends, which lost 4 bases and 5 bases, there was a span of 9 bases. The full variable domain, in which reference TRBV9 and TRBJ2-2 provide the parts outside the CDR3, is DSGVTQTPKHLITATGQRVTLRCSPRSGDLSVYWYQQSLDQGLQFLIQYYNGEERAKGNILERFSAQQFPDLHSELNLSSLELGDSALYFCASSYTRTGELFFGEGSRLTVL.

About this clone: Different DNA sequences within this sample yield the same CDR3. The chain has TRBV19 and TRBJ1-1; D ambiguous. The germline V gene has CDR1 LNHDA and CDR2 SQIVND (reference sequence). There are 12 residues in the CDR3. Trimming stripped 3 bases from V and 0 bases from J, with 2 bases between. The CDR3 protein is CASSILNTEAFF. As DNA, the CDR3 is TGTGCCAGTAGTATCCTGAACACTGAAGCTTTCTTT.

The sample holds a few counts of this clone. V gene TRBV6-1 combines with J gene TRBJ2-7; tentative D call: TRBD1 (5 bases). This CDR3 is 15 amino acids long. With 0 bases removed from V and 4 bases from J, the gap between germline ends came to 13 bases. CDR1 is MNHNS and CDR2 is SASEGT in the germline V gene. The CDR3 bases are TGTGCCAGCAGTGAAGCGGCTGTAGGGGCTTACGAGCAGTACTTC. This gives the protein CASSEAAVGAYEQYF.

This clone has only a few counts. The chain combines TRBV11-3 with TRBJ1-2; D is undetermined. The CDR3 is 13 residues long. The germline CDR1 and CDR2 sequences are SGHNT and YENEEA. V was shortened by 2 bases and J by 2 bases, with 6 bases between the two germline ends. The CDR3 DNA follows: TGTGCCAGCAGCTTACGGGCGAACTATGGCTACACCTTC. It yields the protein CASSLRANYGYTF.

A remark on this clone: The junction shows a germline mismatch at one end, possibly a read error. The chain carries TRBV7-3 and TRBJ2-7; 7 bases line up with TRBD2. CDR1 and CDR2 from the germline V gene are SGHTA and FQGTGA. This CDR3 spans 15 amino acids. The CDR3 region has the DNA TGTGCCAGCAGTCTGTGGGAGCGGGAAGCCTACGGGCAGTACTTC. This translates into CASSLWEREAYGQYF.

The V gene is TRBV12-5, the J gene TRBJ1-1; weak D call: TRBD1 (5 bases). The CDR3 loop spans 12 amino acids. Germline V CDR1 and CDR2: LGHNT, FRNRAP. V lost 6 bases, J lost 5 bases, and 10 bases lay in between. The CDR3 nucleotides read TGTGCTAGTGGACTGGGGGGGACTGAAGCTTTCTTT. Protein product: CASGLGGTEAFF.

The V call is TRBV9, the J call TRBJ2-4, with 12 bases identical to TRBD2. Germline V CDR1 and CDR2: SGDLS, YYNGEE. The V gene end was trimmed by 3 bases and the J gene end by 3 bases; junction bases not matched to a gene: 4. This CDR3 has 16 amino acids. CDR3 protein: CASSGGLAGHKNIQYF. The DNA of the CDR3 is TGTGCCAGCAGCGGAGGACTAGCGGGACACAAAAACATTCAGTACTTC.

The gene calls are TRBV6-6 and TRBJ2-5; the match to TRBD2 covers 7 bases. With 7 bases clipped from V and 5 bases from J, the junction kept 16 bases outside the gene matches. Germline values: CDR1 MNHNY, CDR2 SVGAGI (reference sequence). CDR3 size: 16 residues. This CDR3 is CASNPTVGEGAETQYF. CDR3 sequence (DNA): TGTGCCAGCAATCCAACGGTAGGGGAGGGCGCCGAGACCCAGTACTTC.

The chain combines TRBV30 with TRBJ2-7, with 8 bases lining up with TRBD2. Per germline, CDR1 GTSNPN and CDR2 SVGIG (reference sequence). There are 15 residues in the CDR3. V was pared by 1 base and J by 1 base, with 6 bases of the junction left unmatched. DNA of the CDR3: TGTGCCTGGAGTGAGTGGGCGGGAGGTTCCTACGAGCAGTACTTC. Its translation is CAWSEWAGGSYEQYF.

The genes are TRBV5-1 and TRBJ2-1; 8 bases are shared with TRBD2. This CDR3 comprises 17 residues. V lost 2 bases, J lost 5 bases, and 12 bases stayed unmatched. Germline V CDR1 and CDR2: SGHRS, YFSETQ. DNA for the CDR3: TGCGCCAGCAGCTTTTCCAGCAGCGGGAGCGTCAACAATGAGCAGTTCTTC. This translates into CASSFSSSGSVNNEQFF.

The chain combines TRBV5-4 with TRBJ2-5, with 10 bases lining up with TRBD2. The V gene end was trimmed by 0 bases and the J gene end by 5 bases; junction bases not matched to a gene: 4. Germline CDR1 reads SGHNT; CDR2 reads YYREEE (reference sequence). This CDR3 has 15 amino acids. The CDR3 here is CASSLGLAGGETQYF. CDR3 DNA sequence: TGTGCCAGCAGCTTGGGACTAGCGGGCGGGGAGACCCAGTACTTC.

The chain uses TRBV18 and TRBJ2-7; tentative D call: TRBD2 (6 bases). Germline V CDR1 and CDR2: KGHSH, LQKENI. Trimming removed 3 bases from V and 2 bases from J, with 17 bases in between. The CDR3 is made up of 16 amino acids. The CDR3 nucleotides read TGTGCCAGCTCACCCACTGCGGGACGGAGAACCTACGAGCAGTACTTC. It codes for CASSPTAGRRTYEQYF. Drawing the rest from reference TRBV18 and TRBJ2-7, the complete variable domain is NAGVMQNPRHLVRRRGQEARLRCSPMKGHSHVYWYRQLPEEGLKFMVYLQKENIIDESGMPKERFSAEFPKEGPSILRIQQVVRGDSAAYFCASSPTAGRRTYEQYFGPGTRLTVT.

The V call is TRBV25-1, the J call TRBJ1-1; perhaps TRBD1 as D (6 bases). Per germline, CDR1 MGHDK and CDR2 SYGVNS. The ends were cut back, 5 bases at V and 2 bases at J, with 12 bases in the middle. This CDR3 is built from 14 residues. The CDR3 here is CASSRGTPNTEAFF. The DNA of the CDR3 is TGTGCCAGCAGTAGGGGGACACCCAACACTGAAGCTTTCTTT.

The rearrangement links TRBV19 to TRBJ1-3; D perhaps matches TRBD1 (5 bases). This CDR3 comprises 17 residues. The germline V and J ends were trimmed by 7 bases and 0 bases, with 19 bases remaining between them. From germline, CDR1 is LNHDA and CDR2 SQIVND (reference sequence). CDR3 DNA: TGTGCCAGTACGGTCGGGGGGGTCGGGTACTCTGGAAACACCATATATTTT. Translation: CASTVGGVGYSGNTIYF.

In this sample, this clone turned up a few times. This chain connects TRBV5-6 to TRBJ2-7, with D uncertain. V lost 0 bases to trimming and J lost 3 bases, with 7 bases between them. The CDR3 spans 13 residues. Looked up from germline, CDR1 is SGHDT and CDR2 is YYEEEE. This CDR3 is CASSLGQVYEQYF. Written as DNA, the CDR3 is TGTGCCAGCAGCTTGGGGCAGGTCTACGAGCAGTACTTC.

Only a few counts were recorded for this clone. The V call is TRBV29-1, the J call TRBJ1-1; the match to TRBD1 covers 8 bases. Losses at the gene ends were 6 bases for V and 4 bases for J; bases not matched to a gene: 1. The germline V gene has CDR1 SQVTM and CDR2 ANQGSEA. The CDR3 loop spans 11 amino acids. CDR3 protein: CSVTGATEAFF. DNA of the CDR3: TGCAGCGTGACAGGGGCCACTGAAGCTTTCTTT.

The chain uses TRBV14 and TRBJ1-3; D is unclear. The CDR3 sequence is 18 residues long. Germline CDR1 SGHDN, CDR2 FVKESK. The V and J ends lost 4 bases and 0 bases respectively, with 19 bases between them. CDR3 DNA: TGTGCCAGCAGCCCATCGCCGACGTTAGGGAGCTCTGGAAACACCATATATTTT. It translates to CASSPSPTLGSSGNTIYF.

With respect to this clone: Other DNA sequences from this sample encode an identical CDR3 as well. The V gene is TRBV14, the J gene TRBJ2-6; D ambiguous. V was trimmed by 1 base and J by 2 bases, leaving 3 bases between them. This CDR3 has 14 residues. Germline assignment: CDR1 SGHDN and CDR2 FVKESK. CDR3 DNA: TGTGCCAGCAGCCAAGTCGCTGGGGCCAACGTCCTGACTTTC. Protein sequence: CASSQVAGANVLTF. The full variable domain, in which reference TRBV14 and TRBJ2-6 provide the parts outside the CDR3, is EAGVTQFPSHSVIEKGQTVTLRCDPISGHDNLYWYRRVMGKEIKFLLHFVKESKQDESGMPNNRFLAERTGGTYSTLKVQPAELEDSGVYFCASSQVAGANVLTFGAGSRLTVL.

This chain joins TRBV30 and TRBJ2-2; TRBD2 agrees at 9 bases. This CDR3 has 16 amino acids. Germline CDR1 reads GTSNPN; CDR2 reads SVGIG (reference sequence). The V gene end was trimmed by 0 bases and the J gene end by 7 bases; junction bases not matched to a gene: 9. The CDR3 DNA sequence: TGTGCCTGGAGTGTGTATAGCGGGAGTCAGGTCGGGGAGCTGTTTTTT. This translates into CAWSVYSGSQVGELFF.

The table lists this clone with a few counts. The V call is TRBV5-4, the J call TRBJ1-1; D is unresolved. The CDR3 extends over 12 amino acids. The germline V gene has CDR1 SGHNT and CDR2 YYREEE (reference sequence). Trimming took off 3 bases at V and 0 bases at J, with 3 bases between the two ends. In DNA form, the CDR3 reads TGTGCCAGCAGCTACTTGAACACTGAAGCTTTCTTT. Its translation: CASSYLNTEAFF.

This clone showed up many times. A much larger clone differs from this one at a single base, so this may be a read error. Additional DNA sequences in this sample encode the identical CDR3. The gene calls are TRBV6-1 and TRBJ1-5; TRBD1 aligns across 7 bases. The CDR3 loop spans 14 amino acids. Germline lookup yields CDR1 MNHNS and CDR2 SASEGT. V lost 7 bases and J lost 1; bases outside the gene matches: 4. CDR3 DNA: TGTGCCAGCAACCCGACAGGGAGCAATCAGCCCCAGCATTTT. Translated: CASNPTGSNQPQHF.